This entry lists 3 T cell receptor beta chains sequenced from one sample in a study of metastatic and nonmetastatic thyroid tumors. There were no patients who had received any treatment before thyroid surgery. TCRdb re-called the PCR reads through MiXCR. Here the sample spans under 40,000 clones, about 18% being singletons. Source material: blood. These receptor sequences come from a male donor with papillary thyroid cancer or a benign thyroid nodule (not recorded which). Some clones in this sample may be carry-over from other donors' samples.

The sample holds many counts of this clone. This chain links TRBV20-1 with TRBJ2-1; a weak D match, TRBD2 (5 bases). The germline V gene has CDR1 DFQATT and CDR2 SNEGSKA (reference sequence). This CDR3 comprises 17 residues. V shed 0 bases and J shed 3 bases, with 18 bases lying between them. The CDR3 region has the DNA TGCAGTGCTAGAGATGATTTTGGCGCTAGCCTCTACAATGAGCAGTTCTTC. As protein: CSARDDFGASLYNEQFF.

This clone has at least ten counts. The chain couples TRBV3-1 to TRBJ2-2; weak D call: TRBD2 (6 bases). The CDR3 covers 17 residues. CDR1 is LGHDT, CDR2 YNNKEL, per germline (reference sequence). The V end was cut by 7 bases, the J end by 3 bases, with 21 bases between. CDR3: CASTKNRRDFYTGELFF. The CDR3 DNA reads as TGTGCCAGCACCAAAAACAGACGGGACTTTTACACCGGGGAGCTGTTTTTT.

The sample holds many counts of this clone. The V gene is TRBV5-1, the J gene TRBJ1-1, with 8 bases lining up with TRBD1. V trimming: 3 bases; J trimming: 4 bases; junction bases outside the gene matches: 5. The germline CDR1 and CDR2 sequences are SGHRS and YFSETQ. This CDR3 has 14 residues. The chain's CDR3 is CASSSDRGGTEAFF. The CDR3 DNA follows: TGCGCCAGCAGCTCCGACAGGGGAGGCACTGAAGCTTTCTTT.